The clone carrying this TCR beta chain was detected only a few times. Its antigen is not identified. During its preparation, the TCRbeta library received unique molecular identifiers. TCRdb reanalysed the PCR reads using MiXCR and keeps one entry per CDR3 protein. Of about 500,000 distinct CDR3 sequences in the sample, over 9.5% were seen once. The data are from a study of T-cell reconstitution after alpha-beta-depleted transplantation in children. Findings of the study overall: Several hundred expanded graft clones reportedly gave rise to the alpha-beta T cells present about two months after transplant. At the one-year point after transplant, T-cell counts and TCRbeta diversity were found to come mostly from T cells that had been newly produced. Surviving thymic progenitors and recipient T cells were the source of high TCRbeta diversity at day 60 in some patients.

Germline CDR1 and CDR2: SGHTA and FQGNSA. The CDR3 totals 15 residues. Trimming stripped 3 bases from V and 0 bases from J, with 12 bases between. This clonotype originated in a female patient aged 2-10 years who had a stem cell transplant for aplastic anemia, so the T cells may come from the graft donor. Sequencing used PBMCs, mostly from graft donor cells, obtained 180 days after TCRalphabeta/CD19-depleted stem cell transplant. The chain links TRBV7-2 to TRBJ2-7; a weak D match, TRBD1 (5 bases). DNA for the CDR3: TGTGCCAGCAGCTTCGCAGGGAAAAGCTCCTACGAGCAGTACTTC. It codes for CASSFAGKSSYEQYF. The full variable domain, with the rest looked up from reference TRBV7-2 and TRBJ2-7, is GAGVSQSPSNKVTEKGKDVELRCDPISGHTALYWYRQSLGQGLEFLIYFQGNSAPDKSGLPSDRFSAERTGGSVSTLTIQRTQQEDSAVYLCASSFAGKSSYEQYFGPGTRLTVT.